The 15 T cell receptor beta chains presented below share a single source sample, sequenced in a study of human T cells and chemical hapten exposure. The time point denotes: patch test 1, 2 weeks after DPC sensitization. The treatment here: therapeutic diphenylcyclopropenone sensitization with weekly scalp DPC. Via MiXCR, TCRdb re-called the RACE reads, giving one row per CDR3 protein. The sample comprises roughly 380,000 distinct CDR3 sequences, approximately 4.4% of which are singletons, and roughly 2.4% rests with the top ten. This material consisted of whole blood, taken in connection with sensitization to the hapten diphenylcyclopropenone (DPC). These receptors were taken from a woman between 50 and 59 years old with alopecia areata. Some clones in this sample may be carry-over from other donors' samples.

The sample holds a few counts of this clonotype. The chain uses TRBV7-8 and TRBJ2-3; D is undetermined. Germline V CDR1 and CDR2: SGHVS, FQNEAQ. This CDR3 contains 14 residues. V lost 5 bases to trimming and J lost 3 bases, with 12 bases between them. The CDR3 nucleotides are TGTGCCAGCAGCCCGATGGACGGAACAGATACGCAGTATTTT. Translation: CASSPMDGTDTQYF.

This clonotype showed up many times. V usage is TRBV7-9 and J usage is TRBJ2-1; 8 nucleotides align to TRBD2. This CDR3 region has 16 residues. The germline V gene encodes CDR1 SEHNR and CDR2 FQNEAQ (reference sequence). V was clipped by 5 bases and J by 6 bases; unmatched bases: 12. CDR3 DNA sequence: TGTGCCAGCAGCCTTTTAGCGGGACGGGCCCTCAATGAGCAGTTCTTC. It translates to CASSLLAGRALNEQFF.

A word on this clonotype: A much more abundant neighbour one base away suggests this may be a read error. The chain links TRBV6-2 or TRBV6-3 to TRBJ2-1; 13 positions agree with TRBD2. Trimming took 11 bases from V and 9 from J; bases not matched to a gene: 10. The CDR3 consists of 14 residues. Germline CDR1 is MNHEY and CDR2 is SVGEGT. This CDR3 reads CARGTSGTLGEQFF. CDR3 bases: TGTGCCCGCGGGACTAGCGGGACCCTGGGTGAGCAGTTCTTC.

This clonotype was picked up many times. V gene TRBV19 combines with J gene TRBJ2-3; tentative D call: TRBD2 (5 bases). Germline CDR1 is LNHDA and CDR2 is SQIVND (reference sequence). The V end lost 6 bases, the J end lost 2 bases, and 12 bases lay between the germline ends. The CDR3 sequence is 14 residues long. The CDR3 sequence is CASSPRRDTDTQYF. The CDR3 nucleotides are TGTGCCAGTAGCCCTCGCCGGGACACAGATACGCAGTATTTT.

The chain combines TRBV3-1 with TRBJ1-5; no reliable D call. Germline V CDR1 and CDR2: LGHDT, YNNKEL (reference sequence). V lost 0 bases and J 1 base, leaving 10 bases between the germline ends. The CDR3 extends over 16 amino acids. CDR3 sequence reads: CASSQDPLGSNQPQHF. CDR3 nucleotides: TGTGCCAGCAGCCAAGACCCCCTCGGCAGCAATCAGCCCCAGCATTTT.

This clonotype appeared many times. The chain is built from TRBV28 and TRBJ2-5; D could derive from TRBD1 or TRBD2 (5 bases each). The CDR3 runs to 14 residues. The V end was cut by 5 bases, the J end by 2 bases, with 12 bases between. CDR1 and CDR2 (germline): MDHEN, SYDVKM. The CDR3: CASSHRGGQETQYF. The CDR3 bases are TGTGCCAGCAGTCACCGGGGCGGTCAAGAGACCCAGTACTTC.

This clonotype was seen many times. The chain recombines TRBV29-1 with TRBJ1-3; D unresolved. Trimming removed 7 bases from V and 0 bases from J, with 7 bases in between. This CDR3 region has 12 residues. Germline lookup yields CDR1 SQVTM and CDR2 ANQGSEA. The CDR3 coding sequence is TGCAGCGCTTACAACTCTGGAAACACCATATATTTT. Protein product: CSAYNSGNTIYF.

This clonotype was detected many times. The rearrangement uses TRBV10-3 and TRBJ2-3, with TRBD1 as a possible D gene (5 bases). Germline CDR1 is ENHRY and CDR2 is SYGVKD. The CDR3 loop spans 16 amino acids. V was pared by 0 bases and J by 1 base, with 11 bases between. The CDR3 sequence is CAISESLGLGTDTQYF. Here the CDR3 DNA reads TGTGCCATCAGTGAGTCCCTGGGGCTGGGCACAGATACGCAGTATTTT.

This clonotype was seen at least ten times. The chain's CDR3 is CASSFRTPSNQPQHF. In nucleotides, the CDR3 is TGTGCCAGCAGCTTCCGGACACCTAGCAATCAGCCCCAGCATTTT. The chain carries TRBV6-2 or TRBV6-3 and TRBJ1-5, with a weak D call TRBD1 (5 bases). The CDR3 is 15 amino acids. Germline V gene sequence: CDR1 MNHEY, CDR2 SVGEGT. Between the trimmed V and J ends, which lost 6 bases and 0 bases, there was a span of 12 bases.

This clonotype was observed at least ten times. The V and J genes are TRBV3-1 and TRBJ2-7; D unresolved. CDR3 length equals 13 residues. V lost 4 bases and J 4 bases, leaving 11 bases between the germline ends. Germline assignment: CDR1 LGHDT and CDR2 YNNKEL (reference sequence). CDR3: CASSPSSLYEQYF. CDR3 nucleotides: TGTGCCAGCAGCCCGAGCAGTCTGTACGAGCAGTACTTC.

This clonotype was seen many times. The CDR3 region has the DNA TGCAGTGCCCTCGGGACCATTGCACTTAATGAGCAGTACTTC. This codes for CSALGTIALNEQYF. J is TRBJ2-7 and V is TRBV20-1; the D call may be TRBD1 or TRBD2 (5 bases each). The CDR3 covers 14 residues. Trimming cost V 6 bases and J 7 bases, with 22 bases left between them. The germline V gene has CDR1 DFQATT and CDR2 SNEGSKA (reference sequence).

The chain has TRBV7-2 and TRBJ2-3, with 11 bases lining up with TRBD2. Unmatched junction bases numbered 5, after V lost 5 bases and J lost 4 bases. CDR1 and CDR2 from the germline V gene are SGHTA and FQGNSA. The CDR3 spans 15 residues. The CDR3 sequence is CASSTLAGGPDTQYF. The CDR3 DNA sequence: TGTGCCAGCAGCACCCTAGCGGGGGGTCCAGATACGCAGTATTTT.

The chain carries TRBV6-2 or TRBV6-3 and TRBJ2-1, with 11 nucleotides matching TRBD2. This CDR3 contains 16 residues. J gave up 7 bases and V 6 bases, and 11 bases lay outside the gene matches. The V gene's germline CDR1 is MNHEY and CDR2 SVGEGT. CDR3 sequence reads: CASRISGGAIRNEQFF. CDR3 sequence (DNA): TGTGCCAGCAGGATTAGCGGGGGGGCCATTCGTAATGAGCAGTTCTTC.

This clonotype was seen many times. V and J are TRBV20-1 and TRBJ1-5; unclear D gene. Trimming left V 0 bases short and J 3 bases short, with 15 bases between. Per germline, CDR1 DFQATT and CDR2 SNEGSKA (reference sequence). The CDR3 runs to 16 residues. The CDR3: CSARDKLLRFNQPQHF. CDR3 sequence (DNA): TGCAGTGCTAGAGATAAGTTATTGCGATTCAATCAGCCCCAGCATTTT.

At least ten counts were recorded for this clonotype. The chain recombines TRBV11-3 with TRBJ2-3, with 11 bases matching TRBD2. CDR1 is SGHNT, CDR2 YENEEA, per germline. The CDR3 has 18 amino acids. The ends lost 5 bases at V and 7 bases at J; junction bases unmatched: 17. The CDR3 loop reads CASSRVPPCTSGSHTQYF. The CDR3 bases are TGTGCCAGCAGCCGAGTTCCTCCTTGTACTAGCGGGAGCCATACGCAGTATTTT. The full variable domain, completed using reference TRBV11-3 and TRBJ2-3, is EAGVVQSPRYKIIEKKQPVAFWCNPISGHNTLYWYLQNLGQGPELLIRYENEEAVDDSQLPKDRFSAERLKGVDSTLKIQPAELGDSAVYLCASSRVPPCTSGSHTQYFGPGTRLTVL.